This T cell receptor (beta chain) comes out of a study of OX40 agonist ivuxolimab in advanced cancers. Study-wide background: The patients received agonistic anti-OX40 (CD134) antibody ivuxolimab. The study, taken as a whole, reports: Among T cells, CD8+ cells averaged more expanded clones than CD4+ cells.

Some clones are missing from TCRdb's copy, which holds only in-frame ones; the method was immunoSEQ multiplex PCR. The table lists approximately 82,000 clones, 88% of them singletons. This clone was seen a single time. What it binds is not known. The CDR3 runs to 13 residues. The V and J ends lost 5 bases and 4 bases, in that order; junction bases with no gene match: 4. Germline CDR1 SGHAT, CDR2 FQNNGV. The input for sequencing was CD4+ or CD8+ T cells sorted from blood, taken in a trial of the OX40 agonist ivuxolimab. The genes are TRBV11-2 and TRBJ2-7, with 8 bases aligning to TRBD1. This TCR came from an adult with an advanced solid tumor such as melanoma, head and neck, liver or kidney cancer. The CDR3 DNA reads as TGTGCCAGCAGCCTGGACAGGGCTTACGAGCAGTACTTC. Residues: CASSLDRAYEQYF. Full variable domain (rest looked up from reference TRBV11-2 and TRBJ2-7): EAGVAQSPRYKIIEKRQSVAFWCNPISGHATLYWYQQILGQGPKLLIQFQNNGVVDDSQLPKDRFSAERLKGVDSTLKIQPAKLEDSAVYLCASSLDRAYEQYFGPGTRLTVT.